Listed below are T cell receptor beta chains from one sample, sequenced in a study of HIV-infected patients and healthy controls. MiXCR, applied by TCRdb to the 5' RACE reads, yields one record per CDR3 protein. The table shows 17,000 or so distinct CDR3 sequences, with 4.5% to 7% occurring only once. The specimen was blood. These receptors were collected from an adult in good health. Each CDR3 is given with its conserved first and last residue. A D gene is named only where the DNA matches it firmly. Size is stated for part of the rows, as once, few or many counts, or as a class when the clone is expanded.

CASTQGNYGYTF	medium-sized	NA	12	TRBJ1-2	TRBV2
CASSPDPRTEAFF	many	NA	13	TRBJ1-1	TRBV6-6
CASSGPGGATSWFF	medium-sized	TRBD2	14	TRBJ2-1	TRBV5-1
CASSSRDGPNEKLFF	many	NA	15	TRBJ1-4	TRBV7-9
CASSQELGLAGGQLAKNIQYF	few	TRBD2	21	TRBJ2-4	TRBV3-1
CASRGQYQETQYF	many	TRBD1	13	TRBJ2-5	TRBV12-3/TRBV12-4
CASSPRQGKAAKNIQYF	NA	TRBD1	17	TRBJ2-4	TRBV28
CSALRDSTYEQYF	few	NA	13	TRBJ2-7	TRBV29-1
CASSLTPGGASPDTEAFF	many	NA	18	TRBJ1-1	TRBV7-3
CASSNANSNQPQHF	many	NA	14	TRBJ1-5	TRBV19